The present T cell receptor (beta chain) was sequenced within a study of CD8 T cells in Susac syndrome (dated 2019 in TCRdb). Turning to the overall study: Whether CD8+ T cell activation and differentiation in Susac syndrome was antigen driven was tested using repertoire sequencing. The study compared CD8+ T cell repertoire clonality among 11 to 12 healthy donors, around 14 Susac syndrome patients and fewer than 19 multiple sclerosis patients. Paper-wide results and their limitations: The number of individuals in the TCR sequencing and HLA analysis was acknowledged as relatively small.

Worth noting for this clonotype: Its recognized antigen is unknown. Base quality data are lacking; no much larger clone is found one base away.

CDR1 and CDR2 (SNHLY, FYNNEI) derive from the germline V gene. The junction shows trimming of 7 bases on V and 0 bases on J, and the gene matches do not reach 7 bases of it. Inclusive of the bounding cysteine and phenylalanine, the CDR3 is 18 residues long. Of all the DNA, just the CDR3 is kept, 54 bases in frame from base 1. Peripheral blood CD8+ and CD4+ T cells from healthy donors, Susac syndrome patients and multiple sclerosis patients were profiled using high-throughput TCR beta sequencing. The multiple sclerosis controls were treatment-naive patients who had stable or active relapsing-remitting disease and met the revised McDonald criteria. Bulk CD8+ and CD4+ T cells were purified magnetically by negative isolation, whereas CD8+ TEMRA cells were enriched by FACS. Blood was collected in EDTA tubes and processed within 24 hours, with PBMCs isolated through density gradient centrifugation. PBMCs intended for TCR sequencing were cryopreserved in liquid nitrogen and thawed later in a water bath at 37 degrees C. Purity of sorted or isolated CD4+, CD8+ and CD8+ TEMRA cells was at least 90%.

RNA was extracted using the RNeasy kit, and roughly 0.5 to 1 ug of the RNA was reverse transcribed with random hexamers. The immunoSEQ multiplex PCR assay, covering 54 Vbeta and 13 Jbeta segments, was used to amplify TCR beta CDR3 regions. To correct PCR amplification bias, a synthetic template baseline was used for both primer optimization and computational correction. On the study's bioinformatics: Reads were annotated to V, D and J genes per IMGT and analyzed with immunoSEQ Analyzer, keeping only productive sequences. To calculate clonality, Shannon entropy was normalized by log2 of the number of productive unique sequences and then subtracted from one. Public and private clones were assessed among the 100 most prevalent clones of each patient and control. Susac-specific clones were defined as absent from healthy and MS cohorts, 850 to 1,300 published viral clones and other ImmuneACCESS disease sequences. TCRdb itself trimmed the public reads at Q25 with fastp, ran MiXCR and retained productive beta chains. Every CDR3 protein is listed once, alongside the most common genes and DNA of its rows. The V and J calls follow TCRdb's processing rather than the paper's. This sample holds 250,000 to 300,000 distinct CDR3 sequences; around nine tenths were observed only once. The ten most abundant clones make up more than 0.15% of the sample.

Recombination joined TRBV2 with TRBJ2-6; 12 bases in the middle match TRBD2. The sample comprised CD8+ T cells from PBMCs. This clonotype was obtained from a human donor with multiple sclerosis. The CDR3 sequence is CASISTSGGLSGANVLTF. The DNA sequence is as follows: TGTGCCAGCATTTCAACTAGCGGGGGGCTCTCTGGGGCCAACGTCCTGACTTTC.